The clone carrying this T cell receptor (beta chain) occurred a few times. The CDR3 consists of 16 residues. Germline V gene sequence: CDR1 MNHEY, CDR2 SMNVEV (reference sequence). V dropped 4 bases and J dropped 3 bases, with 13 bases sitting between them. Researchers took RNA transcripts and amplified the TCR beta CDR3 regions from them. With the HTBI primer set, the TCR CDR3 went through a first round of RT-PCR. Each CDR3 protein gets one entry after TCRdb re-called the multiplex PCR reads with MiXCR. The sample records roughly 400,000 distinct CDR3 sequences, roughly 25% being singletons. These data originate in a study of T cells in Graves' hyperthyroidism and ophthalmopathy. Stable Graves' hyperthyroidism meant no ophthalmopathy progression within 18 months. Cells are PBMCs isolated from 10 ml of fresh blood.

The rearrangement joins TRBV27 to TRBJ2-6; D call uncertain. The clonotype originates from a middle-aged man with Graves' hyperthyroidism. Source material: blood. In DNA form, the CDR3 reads TGTGCCAGCAGTTCCGTAGGTGTCGGTGGGGCCAACGTCCTGACTTTC. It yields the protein CASSSVGVGGANVLTF. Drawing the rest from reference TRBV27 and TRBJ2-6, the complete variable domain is EAQVTQNPRYLITVTGKKLTVTCSQNMNHEYMSWYRQDPGLGLRQIYYSMNVEVTDKGDVPEGYKVSRKEKRNFPLILESPSPNQTSLYFCASSSVGVGGANVLTFGAGSRLTVL.